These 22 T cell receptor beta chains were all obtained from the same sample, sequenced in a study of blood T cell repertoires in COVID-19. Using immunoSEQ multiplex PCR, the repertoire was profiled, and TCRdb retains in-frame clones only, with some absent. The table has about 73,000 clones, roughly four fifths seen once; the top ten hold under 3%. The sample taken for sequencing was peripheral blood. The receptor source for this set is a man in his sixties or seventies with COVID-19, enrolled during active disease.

In DNA form, the CDR3 reads TGTGCCAGCAGCATAGCCCGGTCTCCCCAGTTCTTC. Amino acids: CASSIARSPQFF. V usage is TRBV5-6 and J usage is TRBJ2-1, with D uncertain. V was pared by 4 bases and J by 13 bases, with 15 bases between. The CDR3 is 12 residues long. Per germline, CDR1 SGHDT and CDR2 YYEEEE.

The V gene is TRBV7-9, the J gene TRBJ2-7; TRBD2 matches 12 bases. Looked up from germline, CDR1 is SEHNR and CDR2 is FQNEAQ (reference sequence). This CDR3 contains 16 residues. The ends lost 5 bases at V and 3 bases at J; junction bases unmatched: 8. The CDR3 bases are TGTGCCAGCAGCCCGCCGACTAGCGGGAGTCTCTACGAGCAGTACTTC. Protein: CASSPPTSGSLYEQYF.

The CDR3 reads CASSESREGYPYNEQFF. In DNA form, the CDR3 reads TGTGCCAGCAGTGAAAGCCGGGAAGGCTACCCCTACAATGAGCAGTTCTTC. This chain joins TRBV25-1 and TRBJ2-1; the D gene is possibly TRBD2 (5 bases). CDR1 and CDR2 from the germline V gene are MGHDK and SYGVNS. The CDR3 totals 17 residues. Trimming took off 2 bases at V and 2 bases at J, with 16 bases between the two ends.

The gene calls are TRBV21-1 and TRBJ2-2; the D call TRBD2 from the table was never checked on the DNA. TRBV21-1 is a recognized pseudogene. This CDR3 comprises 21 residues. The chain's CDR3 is CASSKVRDRGLAGGRTGELFF. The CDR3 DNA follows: TGTGCCAGCAGCAAAGTTCGGGACAGGGGATTAGCGGGAGGTCGGACCGGGGAGCTGTTTTTT.

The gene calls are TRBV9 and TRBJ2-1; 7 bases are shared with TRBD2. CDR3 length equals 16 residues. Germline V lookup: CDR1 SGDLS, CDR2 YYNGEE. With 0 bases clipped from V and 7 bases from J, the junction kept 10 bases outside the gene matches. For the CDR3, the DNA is TGTGCCAGCAGCGTAGAGGTGGGAGGGATTTTGAATGAGCAGTTCTTC. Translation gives CASSVEVGGILNEQFF.

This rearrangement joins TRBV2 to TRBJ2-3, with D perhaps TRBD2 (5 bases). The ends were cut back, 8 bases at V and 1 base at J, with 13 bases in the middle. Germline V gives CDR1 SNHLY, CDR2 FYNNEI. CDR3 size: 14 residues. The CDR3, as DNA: TGTGCCAGCTGCGGGCTGGGTGGCACAGATACGCAGTATTTT. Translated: CASCGLGGTDTQYF.

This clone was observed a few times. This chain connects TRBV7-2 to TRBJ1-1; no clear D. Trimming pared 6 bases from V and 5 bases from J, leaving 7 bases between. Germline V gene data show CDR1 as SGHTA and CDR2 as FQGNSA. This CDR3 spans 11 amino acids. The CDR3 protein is CASRLITEAFF. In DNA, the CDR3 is TGTGCCAGCAGGCTAATTACTGAAGCTTTCTTT. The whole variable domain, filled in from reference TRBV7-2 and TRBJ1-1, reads GAGVSQSPSNKVTEKGKDVELRCDPISGHTALYWYRQSLGQGLEFLIYFQGNSAPDKSGLPSDRFSAERTGGSVSTLTIQRTQQEDSAVYLCASRLITEAFFGQGTRLTVV.

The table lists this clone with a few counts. The CDR3 sequence: CATSRGLGNTIYF. CDR3 nucleotide sequence: TGTGCCACCAGCAGAGGTCTCGGAAACACCATATATTTT. This rearrangement joins TRBV15 to TRBJ1-3, with no clear D. This CDR3 region has 13 residues. Per germline, CDR1 LNHNV and CDR2 YYDKDF (reference sequence). Trimming left V 1 base short and J 4 bases short, with 5 bases between. Looking up the rest from reference TRBV15 and TRBJ1-3 gives the full variable domain: DAMVIQNPRYQVTQFGKPVTLSCSQTLNHNVMYWYQQKSSQAPKLLFHYYDKDFNNEADTPDNFQSRRPNTSFCFLDIRSPGLGDTAMYLCATSRGLGNTIYFGEGSWLTVV.

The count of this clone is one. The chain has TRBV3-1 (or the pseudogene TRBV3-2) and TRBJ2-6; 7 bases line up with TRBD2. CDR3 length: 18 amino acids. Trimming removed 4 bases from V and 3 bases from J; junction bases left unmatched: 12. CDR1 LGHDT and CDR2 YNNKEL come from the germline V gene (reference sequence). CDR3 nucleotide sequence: TGTGCCAGCAGCCCCCCGGGAGGTTTCTCTGGTGGGGCCAACGTCCTGACTTTC. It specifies CASSPPGGFSGGANVLTF.

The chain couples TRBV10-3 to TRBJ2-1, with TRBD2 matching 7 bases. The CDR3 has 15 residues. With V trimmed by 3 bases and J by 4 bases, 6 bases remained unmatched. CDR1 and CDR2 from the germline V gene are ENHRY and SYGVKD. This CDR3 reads CAISERASGYNEQFF. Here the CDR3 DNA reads TGTGCCATCAGTGAACGCGCTAGCGGATACAATGAGCAGTTCTTC.

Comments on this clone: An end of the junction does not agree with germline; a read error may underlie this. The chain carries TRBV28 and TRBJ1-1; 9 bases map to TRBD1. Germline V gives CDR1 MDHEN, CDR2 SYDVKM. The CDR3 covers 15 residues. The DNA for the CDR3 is TGTGTCAGCAGGTTCGGACAGGGGTTGAACACTGAAGCTTTCTTT. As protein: CVSRFGQGLNTEAFF.

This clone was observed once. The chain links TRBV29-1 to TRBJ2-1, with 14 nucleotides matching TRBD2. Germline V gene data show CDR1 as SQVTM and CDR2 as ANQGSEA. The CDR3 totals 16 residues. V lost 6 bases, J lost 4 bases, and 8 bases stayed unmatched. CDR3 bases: TGCAGCGTCAGAACCGGGACTAGCGGGGGTTACAATGAGCAGTTCTTC. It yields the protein CSVRTGTSGGYNEQFF.

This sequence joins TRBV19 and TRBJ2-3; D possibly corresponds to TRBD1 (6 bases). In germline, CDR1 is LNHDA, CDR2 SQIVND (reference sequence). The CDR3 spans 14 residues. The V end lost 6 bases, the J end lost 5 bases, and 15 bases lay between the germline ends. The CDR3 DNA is TGTGCCAGTAGCAAAGGGGGTAGTTTAGATACGCAGTATTTT. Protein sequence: CASSKGGSLDTQYF.

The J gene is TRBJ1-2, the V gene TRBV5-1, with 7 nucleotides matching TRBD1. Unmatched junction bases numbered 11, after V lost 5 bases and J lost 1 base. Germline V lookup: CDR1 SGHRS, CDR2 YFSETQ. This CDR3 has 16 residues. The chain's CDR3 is CASSSPTGEGNYGYTF. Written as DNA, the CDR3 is TGCGCCAGCAGTTCTCCTACAGGGGAAGGTAACTATGGCTACACCTTC. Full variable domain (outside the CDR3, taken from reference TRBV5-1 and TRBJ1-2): KAGVTQTPRYLIKTRGQQVTLSCSPISGHRSVSWYQQTPGQGLQFLFEYFSETQRNKGNFPGRFSGRQFSNSRSEMNVSTLELGDSALYLCASSSPTGEGNYGYTFGSGTRLTVV.

This chain's CDR3 is CASGTGPRFGEQFF. CDR3 nucleotide sequence: TGCGCCAGCGGGACAGGGCCTAGATTTGGTGAGCAGTTCTTC. The V gene is TRBV10-1, the J gene TRBJ2-1; 9 nucleotides match TRBD1. V shed 8 bases, J shed 9 bases, and the junction held 11 bases outside the gene matches. There are 14 residues in the CDR3. Germline loops: CDR1 WNHNN, CDR2 SYGVQD (reference sequence).

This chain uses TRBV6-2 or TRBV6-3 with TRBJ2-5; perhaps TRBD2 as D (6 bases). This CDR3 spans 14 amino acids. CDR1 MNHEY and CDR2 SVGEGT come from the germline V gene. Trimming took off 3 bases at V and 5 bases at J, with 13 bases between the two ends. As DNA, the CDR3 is TGTGCCAGCAGTTATTGGAGGGAGCGGGAGACCCAGTACTTC. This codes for CASSYWRERETQYF.

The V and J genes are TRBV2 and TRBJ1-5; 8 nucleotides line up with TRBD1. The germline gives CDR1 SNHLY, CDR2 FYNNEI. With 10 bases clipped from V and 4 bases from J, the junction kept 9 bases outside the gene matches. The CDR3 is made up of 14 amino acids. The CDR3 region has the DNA TGTGCCACCAAGGACAGGGCCTCTAATCAGCCCCAGCATTTT. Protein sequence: CATKDRASNQPQHF. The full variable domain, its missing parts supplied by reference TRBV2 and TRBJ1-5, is EPEVTQTPSHQVTQMGQEVILRCVPISNHLYFYWYRQILGQKVEFLVSFYNNEISEKSEIFDDQFSVERPDGSNFTLKIRSTKLEDSAMYFCATKDRASNQPQHFGDGTRLSIL.

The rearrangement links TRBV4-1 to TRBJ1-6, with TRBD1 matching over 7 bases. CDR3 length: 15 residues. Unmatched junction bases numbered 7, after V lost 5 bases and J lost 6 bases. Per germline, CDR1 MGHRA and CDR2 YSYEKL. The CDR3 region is CASSGRQGGNSPLHF. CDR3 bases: TGCGCCAGCAGCGGACGACAGGGAGGTAATTCACCCCTCCACTTT.

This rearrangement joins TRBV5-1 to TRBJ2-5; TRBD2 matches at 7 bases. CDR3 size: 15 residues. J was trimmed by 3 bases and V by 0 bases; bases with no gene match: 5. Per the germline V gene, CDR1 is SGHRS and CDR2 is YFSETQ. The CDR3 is CASSLERGGEETQYF. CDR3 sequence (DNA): TGCGCCAGCAGCTTGGAAAGGGGAGGGGAAGAGACCCAGTACTTC. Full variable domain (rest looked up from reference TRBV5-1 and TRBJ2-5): KAGVTQTPRYLIKTRGQQVTLSCSPISGHRSVSWYQQTPGQGLQFLFEYFSETQRNKGNFPGRFSGRQFSNSRSEMNVSTLELGDSALYLCASSLERGGEETQYFGPGTRLLVL.

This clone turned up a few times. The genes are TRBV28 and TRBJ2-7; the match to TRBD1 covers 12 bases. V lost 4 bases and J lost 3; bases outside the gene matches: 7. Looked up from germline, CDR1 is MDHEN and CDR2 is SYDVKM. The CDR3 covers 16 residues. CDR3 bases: TGTGCCAGCAGTTATGCTGGGGACAGGGGGCTCTACGAGCAGTACTTC. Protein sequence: CASSYAGDRGLYEQYF.

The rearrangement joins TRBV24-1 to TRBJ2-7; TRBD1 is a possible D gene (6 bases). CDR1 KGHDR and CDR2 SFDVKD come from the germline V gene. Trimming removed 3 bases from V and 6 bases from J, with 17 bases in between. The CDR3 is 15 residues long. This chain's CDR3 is CATSDTGLRSSEQYF. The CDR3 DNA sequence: TGTGCCACCAGTGATACAGGGCTTAGAAGTTCCGAGCAGTACTTC.

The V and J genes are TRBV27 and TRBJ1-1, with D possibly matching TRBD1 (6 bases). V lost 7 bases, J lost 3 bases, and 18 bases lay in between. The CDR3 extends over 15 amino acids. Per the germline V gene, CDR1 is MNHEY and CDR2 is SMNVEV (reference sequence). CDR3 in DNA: TGTGCCAGCACTAGGGGGGGGGCTCCTTACACTGAAGCTTTCTTT. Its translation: CASTRGGAPYTEAFF.